This TCR beta chain was sequenced for a study of human T cells and chemical hapten exposure. Whole-study context: Enrolled patients were predominantly female and had alopecia areata, totalis or universalis.

Noted time point: patch test 1, 2 weeks after DPC sensitization. Treatment in this sample: therapeutic diphenylcyclopropenone sensitization with weekly scalp DPC. The library tagged individual cDNA molecules with unique molecular identifiers. TCRdb ran MiXCR on the RACE reads and lists one entry per CDR3 protein. This table holds roughly 70,000 distinct CDR3 sequences, around 9.5% found once. V gave up 8 bases and J gave up 10 bases, with 24 bases separating them. This CDR3 is built from 15 residues. Germline-derived CDR1 and CDR2 are MNHNS and SASEGT. The sample here was whole blood, taken in connection with sensitization to the hapten diphenylcyclopropenone (DPC). This receptor was identified in a woman between 40 and 50 years old with alopecia areata. Some clones in this sample may be carry-over from other donors' samples. The V and J genes are TRBV6-1 and TRBJ2-1; tentatively, D is TRBD2 (7 bases). CDR3 sequence: CASSLPRGAPGEQFF. The CDR3 nucleotides are TGTGCCAGCTCCCTCCCCCGGGGGGCTCCTGGAGAGCAGTTCTTC.